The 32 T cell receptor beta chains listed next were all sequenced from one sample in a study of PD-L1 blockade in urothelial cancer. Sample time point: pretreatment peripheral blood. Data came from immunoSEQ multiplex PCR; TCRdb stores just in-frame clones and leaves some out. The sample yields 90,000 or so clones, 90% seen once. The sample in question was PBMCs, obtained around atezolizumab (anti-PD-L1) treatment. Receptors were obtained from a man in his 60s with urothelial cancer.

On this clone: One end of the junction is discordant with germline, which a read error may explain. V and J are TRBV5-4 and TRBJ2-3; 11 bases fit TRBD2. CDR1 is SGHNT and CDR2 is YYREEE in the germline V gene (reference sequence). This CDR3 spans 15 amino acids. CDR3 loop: CASSLGGLAEDTQYF. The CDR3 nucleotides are TGTGCCAGCAGTTTGGGGGGACTAGCGGAAGATACGCAGTATTTT.

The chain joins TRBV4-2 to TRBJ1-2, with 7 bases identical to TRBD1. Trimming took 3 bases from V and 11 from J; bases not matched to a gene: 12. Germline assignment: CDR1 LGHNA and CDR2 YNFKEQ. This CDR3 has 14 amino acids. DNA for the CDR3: TGTGCCAGCAGCCATGGGACAGATGTCTACAGATACACCTTC. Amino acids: CASSHGTDVYRYTF.

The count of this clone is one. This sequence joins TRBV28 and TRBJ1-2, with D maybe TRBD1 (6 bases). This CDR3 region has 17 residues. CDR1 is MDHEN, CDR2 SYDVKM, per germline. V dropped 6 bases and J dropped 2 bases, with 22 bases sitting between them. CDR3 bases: TGTGCCAGCAGCAACCCCCGGGGGGCTGACCCAAACTATGGCTACACCTTC. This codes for CASSNPRGADPNYGYTF.

CDR3 protein: CASSFSGGPLTDTQYF. DNA of the CDR3: TGTGCCAGCAGCTTTAGCGGGGGACCTCTCACAGATACGCAGTATTTT. The V gene is TRBV7-2, the J gene TRBJ2-3; TRBD2 aligns across 9 bases. Per the germline V gene, CDR1 is SGHTA and CDR2 is FQGNSA. This CDR3 has 16 amino acids. V was clipped by 3 bases and J by 2 bases; unmatched bases: 6. The whole variable domain, remainder taken from reference TRBV7-2 and TRBJ2-3, is GAGVSQSPSNKVTEKGKDVELRCDPISGHTALYWYRQSLGQGLEFLIYFQGNSAPDKSGLPSDRFSAERTGGSVSTLTIQRTQQEDSAVYLCASSFSGGPLTDTQYFGPGTRLTVL.

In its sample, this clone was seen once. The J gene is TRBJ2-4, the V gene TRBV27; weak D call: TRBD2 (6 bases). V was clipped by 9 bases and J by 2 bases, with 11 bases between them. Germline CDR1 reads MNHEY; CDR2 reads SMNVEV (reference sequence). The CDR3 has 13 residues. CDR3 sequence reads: CARSRGTKNIQYF. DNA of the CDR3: TGTGCCAGATCCCGGGGGACCAAAAACATTCAGTACTTC.

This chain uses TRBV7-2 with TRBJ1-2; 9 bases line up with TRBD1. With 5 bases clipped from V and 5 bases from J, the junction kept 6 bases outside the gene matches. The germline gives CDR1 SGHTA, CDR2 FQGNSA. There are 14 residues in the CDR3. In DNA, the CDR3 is TGTGCCAGCAGCCCCGGACAGGGGAGGTATGGCTACACCTTC. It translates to CASSPGQGRYGYTF.

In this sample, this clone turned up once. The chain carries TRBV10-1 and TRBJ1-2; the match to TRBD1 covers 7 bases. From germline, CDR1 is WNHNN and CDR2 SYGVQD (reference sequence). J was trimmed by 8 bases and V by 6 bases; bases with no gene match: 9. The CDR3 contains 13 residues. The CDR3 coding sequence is TGCGCCAGCAGCGACGACAGGGTGAACGGCTACACCTTC. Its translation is CASSDDRVNGYTF.

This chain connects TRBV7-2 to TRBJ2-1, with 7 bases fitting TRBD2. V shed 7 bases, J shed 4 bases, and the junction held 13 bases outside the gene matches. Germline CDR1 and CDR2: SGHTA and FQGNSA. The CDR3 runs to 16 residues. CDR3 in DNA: TGTGCCAGCACCCTACCCTCCGGCGGGGGATACAATGAGCAGTTCTTC. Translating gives CASTLPSGGGYNEQFF. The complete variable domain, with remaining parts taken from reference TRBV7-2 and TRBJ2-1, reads GAGVSQSPSNKVTEKGKDVELRCDPISGHTALYWYRQSLGQGLEFLIYFQGNSAPDKSGLPSDRFSAERTGGSVSTLTIQRTQQEDSAVYLCASTLPSGGGYNEQFFGPGTRLTVL.

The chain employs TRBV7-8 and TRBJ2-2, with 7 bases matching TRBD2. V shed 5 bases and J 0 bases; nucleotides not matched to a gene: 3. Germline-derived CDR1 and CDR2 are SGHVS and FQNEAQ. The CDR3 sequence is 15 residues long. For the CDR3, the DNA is TGTGCCAGCAGCCTTGGACTAGCGAACACCGGGGAGCTGTTTTTT. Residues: CASSLGLANTGELFF.

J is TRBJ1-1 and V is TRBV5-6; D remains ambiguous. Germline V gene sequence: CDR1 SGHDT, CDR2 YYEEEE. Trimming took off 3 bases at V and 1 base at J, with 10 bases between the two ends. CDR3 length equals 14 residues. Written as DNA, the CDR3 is TGTGCCAGCAGCTCGTTTCGGGAGAACACTGAAGCTTTCTTT. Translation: CASSSFRENTEAFF.

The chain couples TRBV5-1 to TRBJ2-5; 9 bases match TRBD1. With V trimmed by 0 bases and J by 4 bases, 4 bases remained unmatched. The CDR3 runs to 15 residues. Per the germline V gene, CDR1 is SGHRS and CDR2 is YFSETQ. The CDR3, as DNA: TGCGCCAGCAGCTTGGATCCGACAGGGGGAGAGACCCAGTACTTC. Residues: CASSLDPTGGETQYF.

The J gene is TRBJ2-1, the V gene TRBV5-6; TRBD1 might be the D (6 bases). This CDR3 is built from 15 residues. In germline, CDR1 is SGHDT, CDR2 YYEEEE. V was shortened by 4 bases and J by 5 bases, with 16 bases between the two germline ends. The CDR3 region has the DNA TGTGCCAGCAGCAAAAATCCGGGACACAACAATGAGCAGTTCTTC. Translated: CASSKNPGHNNEQFF.

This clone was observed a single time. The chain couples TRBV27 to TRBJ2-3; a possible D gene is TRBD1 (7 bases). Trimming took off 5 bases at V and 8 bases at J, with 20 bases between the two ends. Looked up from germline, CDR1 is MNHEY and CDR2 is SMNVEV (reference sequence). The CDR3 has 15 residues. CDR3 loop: CASSLRQGGQGTQYF. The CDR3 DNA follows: TGTGCCAGCAGTCTTAGGCAGGGGGGACAAGGTACGCAGTATTTT.

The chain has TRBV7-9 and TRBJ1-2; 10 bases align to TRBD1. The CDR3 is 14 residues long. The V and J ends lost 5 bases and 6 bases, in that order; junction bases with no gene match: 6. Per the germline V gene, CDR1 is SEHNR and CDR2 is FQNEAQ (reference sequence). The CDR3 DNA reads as TGTGCCAGCAGCCGCAGTGACAGGGGGCATGGCTACACCTTC. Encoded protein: CASSRSDRGHGYTF.

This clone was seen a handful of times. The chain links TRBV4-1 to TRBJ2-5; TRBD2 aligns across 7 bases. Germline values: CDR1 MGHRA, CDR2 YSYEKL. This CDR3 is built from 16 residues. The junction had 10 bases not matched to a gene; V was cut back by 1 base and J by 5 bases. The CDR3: CASSQGRSGATETQYF. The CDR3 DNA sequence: TGCGCCAGCAGCCAAGGCCGGAGCGGGGCTACGGAGACCCAGTACTTC.

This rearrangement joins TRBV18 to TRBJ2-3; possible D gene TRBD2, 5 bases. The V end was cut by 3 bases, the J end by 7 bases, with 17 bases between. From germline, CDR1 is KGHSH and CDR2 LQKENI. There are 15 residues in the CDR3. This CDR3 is CASSPLGQTGNTQYF. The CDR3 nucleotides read TGTGCCAGCTCACCCCTCGGGCAAACGGGAAATACGCAGTATTTT.

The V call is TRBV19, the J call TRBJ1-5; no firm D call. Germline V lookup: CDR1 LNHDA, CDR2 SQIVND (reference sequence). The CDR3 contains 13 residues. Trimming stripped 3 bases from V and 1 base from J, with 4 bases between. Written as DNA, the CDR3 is TGTGCCAGTAGTATCGAGAGCAATCAGCCCCAGCATTTT. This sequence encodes CASSIESNQPQHF.

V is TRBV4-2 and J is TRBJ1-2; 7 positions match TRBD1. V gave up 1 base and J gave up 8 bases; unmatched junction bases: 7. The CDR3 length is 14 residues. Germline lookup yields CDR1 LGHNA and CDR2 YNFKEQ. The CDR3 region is CASSQVRGGWGYTF. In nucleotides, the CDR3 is TGTGCCAGCAGCCAAGTCCGAGGGGGCTGGGGCTACACCTTC.

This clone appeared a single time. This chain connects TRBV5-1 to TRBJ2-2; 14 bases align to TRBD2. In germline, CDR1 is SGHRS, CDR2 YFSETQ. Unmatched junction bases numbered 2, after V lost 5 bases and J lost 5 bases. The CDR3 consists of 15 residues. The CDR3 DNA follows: TGCGCCAGCAGGGGGACTAGCGGGAGTACCGGGGAGCTGTTTTTT. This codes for CASRGTSGSTGELFF. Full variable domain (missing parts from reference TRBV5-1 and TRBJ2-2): KAGVTQTPRYLIKTRGQQVTLSCSPISGHRSVSWYQQTPGQGLQFLFEYFSETQRNKGNFPGRFSGRQFSNSRSEMNVSTLELGDSALYLCASRGTSGSTGELFFGEGSRLTVL.

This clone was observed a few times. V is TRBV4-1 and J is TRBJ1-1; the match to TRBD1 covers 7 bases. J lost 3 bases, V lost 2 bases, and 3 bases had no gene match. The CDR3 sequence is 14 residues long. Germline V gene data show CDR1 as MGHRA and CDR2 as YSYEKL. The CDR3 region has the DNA TGCGCCAGCAGCCAACTAACAGGGGACACTGAAGCTTTCTTT. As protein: CASSQLTGDTEAFF.

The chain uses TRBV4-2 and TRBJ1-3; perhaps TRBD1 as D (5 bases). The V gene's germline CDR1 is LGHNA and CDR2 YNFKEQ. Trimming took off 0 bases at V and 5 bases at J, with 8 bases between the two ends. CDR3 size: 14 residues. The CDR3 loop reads CASSQDRARNTIYF. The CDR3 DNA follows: TGTGCCAGCAGCCAAGACAGGGCTAGAAACACCATATATTTT.

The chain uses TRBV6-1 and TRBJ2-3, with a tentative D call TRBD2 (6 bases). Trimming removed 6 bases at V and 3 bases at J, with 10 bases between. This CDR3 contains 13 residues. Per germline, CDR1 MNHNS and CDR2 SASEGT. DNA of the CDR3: TGTGCCAGCAGACCCCGGGGGACAGATACGCAGTATTTT. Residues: CASRPRGTDTQYF.

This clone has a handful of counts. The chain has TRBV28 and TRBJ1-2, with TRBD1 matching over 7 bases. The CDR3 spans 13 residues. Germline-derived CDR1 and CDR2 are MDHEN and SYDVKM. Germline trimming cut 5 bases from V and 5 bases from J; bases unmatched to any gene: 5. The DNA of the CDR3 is TGTGCCAGCAGTCTGACAGGGCTATATGGCTACACCTTC. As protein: CASSLTGLYGYTF.

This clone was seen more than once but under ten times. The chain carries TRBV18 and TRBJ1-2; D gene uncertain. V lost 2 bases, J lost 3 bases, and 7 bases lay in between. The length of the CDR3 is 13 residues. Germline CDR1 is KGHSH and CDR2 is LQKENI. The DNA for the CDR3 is TGTGCCAGCTCACCAGGGCAGGACTATGGCTACACCTTC. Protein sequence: CASSPGQDYGYTF.

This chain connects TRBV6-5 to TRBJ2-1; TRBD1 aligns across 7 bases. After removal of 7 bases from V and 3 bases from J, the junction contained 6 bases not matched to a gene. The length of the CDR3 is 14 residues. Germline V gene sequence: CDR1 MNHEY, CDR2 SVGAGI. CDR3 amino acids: CASNSGTDYNEQFF. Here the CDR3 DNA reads TGTGCCAGCAATTCTGGGACAGACTACAATGAGCAGTTCTTC.

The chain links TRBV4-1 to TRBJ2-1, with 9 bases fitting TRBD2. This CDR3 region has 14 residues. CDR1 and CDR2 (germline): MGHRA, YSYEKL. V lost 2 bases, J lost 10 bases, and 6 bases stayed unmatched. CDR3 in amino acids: CASSQTIAGDEQFF. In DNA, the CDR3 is TGCGCCAGCAGCCAAACGATAGCGGGGGACGAGCAGTTCTTC.

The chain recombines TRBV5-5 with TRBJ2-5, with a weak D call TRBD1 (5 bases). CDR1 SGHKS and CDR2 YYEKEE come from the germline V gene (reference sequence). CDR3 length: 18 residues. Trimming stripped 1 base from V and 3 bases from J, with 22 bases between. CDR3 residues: CASSLTWGDRRRKETQYF. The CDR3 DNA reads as TGTGCCAGCAGCTTGACTTGGGGCGACAGAAGAAGGAAAGAGACCCAGTACTTC.

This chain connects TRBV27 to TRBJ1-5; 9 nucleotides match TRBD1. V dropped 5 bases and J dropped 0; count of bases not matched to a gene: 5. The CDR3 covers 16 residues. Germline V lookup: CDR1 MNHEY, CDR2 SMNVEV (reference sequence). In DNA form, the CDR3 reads TGTGCCAGCAGTCCTTGGACAGGGGATAGCAATCAGCCCCAGCATTTT. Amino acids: CASSPWTGDSNQPQHF.

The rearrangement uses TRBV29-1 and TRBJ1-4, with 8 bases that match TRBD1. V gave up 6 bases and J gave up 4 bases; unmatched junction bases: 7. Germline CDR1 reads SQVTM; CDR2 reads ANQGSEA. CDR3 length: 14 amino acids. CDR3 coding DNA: TGCAGCGTAACAGGGGGGTCAGTTAATGAAAAACTGTTTTTT. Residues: CSVTGGSVNEKLFF.

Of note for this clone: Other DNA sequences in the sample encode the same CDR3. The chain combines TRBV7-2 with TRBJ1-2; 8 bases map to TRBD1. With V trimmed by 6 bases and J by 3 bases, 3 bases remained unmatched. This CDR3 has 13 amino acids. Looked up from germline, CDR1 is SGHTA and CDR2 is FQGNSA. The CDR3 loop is CASSLDRDYGYTF. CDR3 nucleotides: TGTGCCAGCAGTCTGGACAGGGACTATGGCTACACCTTC.

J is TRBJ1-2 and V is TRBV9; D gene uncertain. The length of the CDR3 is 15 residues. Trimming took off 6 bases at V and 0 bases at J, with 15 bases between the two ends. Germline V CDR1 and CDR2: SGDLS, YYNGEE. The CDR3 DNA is TGTGCCAGCACCCTAGCGGGGAAATCTAACTATGGCTACACCTTC. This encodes CASTLAGKSNYGYTF.

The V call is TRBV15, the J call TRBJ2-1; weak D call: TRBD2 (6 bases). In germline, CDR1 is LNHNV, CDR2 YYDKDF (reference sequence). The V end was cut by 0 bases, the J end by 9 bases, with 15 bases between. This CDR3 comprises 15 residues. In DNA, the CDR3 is TGTGCCACCAGCAGAGAAGGACGGGAGCGGATTGAGCAGTTCTTC. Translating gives CATSREGRERIEQFF.